These T cell receptor beta chains were read from a single sample in a study of cytomegalovirus exposure and HLA in healthy donors. Only in-frame clones appear in the TCRdb table, and some are missing; sequencing was by immunoSEQ multiplex PCR. The sample gives under 250,000 clones, approximately 85% of which show up once; about 2.2% is in the top ten. The specimen was PBMCs. The receptors derive from a woman between 45 and 60 years old in good health and CMV-seronegative. CDR3s include the opening cysteine and the closing phenylalanine or tryptophan. A D gene is named only where the DNA matches it firmly. Where a row states a size, it is once, few, many or the class of an expanded clone; other rows omit it.

D gene	clone size	V gene	J gene	CDR3 protein	CDR3 DNA
TRBD1	.	TRBV18	TRBJ1-2	CASSPLEGALGYTF	TGTGCCAGCTCACCATTAGAGGGGGCGCTTGGCTACACCTTC
TRBD1	.	TRBV6-5	TRBJ2-7	CASSSGQGAAYEQYF	TGTGCCAGCAGTAGCGGACAGGGGGCAGCCTACGAGCAGTACTTC
TRBD2	once	TRBV28	TRBJ2-1	CASSRLGRGVYNEQFF	TGTGCCAGCAGCCGACTAGGCCGGGGGGTCTACAATGAGCAGTTCTTC
.	.	TRBV18	TRBJ2-2	CASSPPGIRGGATGELFF	TGTGCCAGCTCACCACCGGGAATCAGGGGTGGTGCCACCGGGGAGCTGTTTTTT
TRBD2	.	TRBV30	TRBJ2-1	CAWSAPAGGEQFF	TGTGCCTGGAGTGCCCCAGCGGGAGGGGAGCAGTTCTTC
.	.	TRBV6-1	TRBJ1-5	CASSVSGVGVNQPQHF	TGTGCCAGCAGTGTGTCAGGGGTTGGGGTGAATCAGCCCCAGCATTTT
.	.	TRBV23-1	TRBJ2-2	CASSQSCQDHGELFF	TGCGCCAGCAGTCAATCGTGCCAGGATCACGGGGAGCTGTTTTTT
TRBD2	.	TRBV29-1	TRBJ2-2	CSATSGNTGELFF	TGCAGCGCGACTAGCGGGAACACCGGGGAGCTGTTTTTT
.	.	TRBV2	TRBJ1-5	CASSGKVGENQPQHF	TGTGCCAGCAGTGGTAAGGTAGGGGAAAATCAGCCCCAGCATTTT
.	.	TRBV27	TRBJ2-3	CASSFQLGPGTDTQYF	TGTGCCAGCAGTTTCCAACTAGGCCCGGGAACAGATACGCAGTATTTT
.	.	TRBV7-3	TRBJ2-3	CASSLMRTKSTDTQYF	TGTGCCAGCAGCTTAATGAGGACAAAGAGCACAGATACGCAGTATTTT
.	.	TRBV9	TRBJ2-4	CASSAGTGLKYIQYF	TGTGCCAGCAGCGCCGGTACAGGGTTAAAGTACATTCAGTACTTC
.	.	TRBV7-9	TRBJ1-4	CASSSQGGNEKLFF	TGTGCCAGCAGCTCTCAGGGCGGTAATGAAAAACTGTTTTTT
.	.	TRBV15	TRBJ1-2	CATSRDGAGSPYGYTF	TGTGCCACCAGCAGAGATGGTGCAGGGTCCCCCTATGGCTACACCTTC
.	.	TRBV29-1	TRBJ2-1	CSYVRGNEQFF	TGCAGCTATGTTCGGGGAAATGAGCAGTTCTTC
TRBD1	.	TRBV10-3	TRBJ2-3	CAISQQGGTDTQYF	TGTGCCATCAGTCAACAGGGGGGCACAGATACGCAGTATTTT
.	once	TRBV28	TRBJ1-5	CASAIRADQPQHF	TGTGCCAGCGCAATTAGAGCTGATCAGCCCCAGCATTTT